Given below is one T cell receptor (beta chain) in context. Antigen specificity is unknown. The CDR3 has 15 amino acids. V lost 0 bases, J lost 2 bases, and 0 bases stayed unmatched. Germline CDR1 and CDR2: SGHTA and FQGNSA. This record belongs to a study of cytomegalovirus exposure and HLA in healthy donors. Findings and limits, study-wide: Excluded were some V segments that proved indistinguishable, including TRBV6-2 and TRBV6-3.

The study ran its PCR with 60 Vbeta and 13 Jbeta primers. This table comes from immunoSEQ multiplex PCR, and its TCRdb copy is limited to in-frame clones, with some not included. This sample has about 230,000 clones, with around 84% found just once. The chain couples TRBV7-2 to TRBJ2-5; 10 nucleotides match TRBD2. The sequencing input was PBMCs. The sequence derives from a girl aged 2 to 10 in good health and CMV-seronegative. The chain's CDR3 is CASSLAGLAQETQYF. DNA for the CDR3: TGTGCCAGCAGCTTAGCGGGACTAGCGCAAGAGACCCAGTACTTC.